A single sample gave rise to the 24 T cell receptor beta chains below, sequenced in a study of post-analysis software for immune sequencing data. Findings of the study overall: Comparison of patients with controls showed 4 to 6 TRBV segments more frequent in patients, TRBV5-6, TRBV5-1 and TRBV20-1 among them.

Their target antigens are unknown. Unique molecular identifiers featured in each of the TCR beta cDNA libraries. TCRdb used MiXCR to reprocess the PCR reads, holding one entry per CDR3 protein. The sample consists of fewer than 850,000 distinct CDR3 sequences, about 27% of them appearing once. The sample comprised blood. These receptor sequences come from a girl aged 5 to 17 with multiple sclerosis.

This clonotype was seen only a few times. The chain is built from TRBV3-1 and TRBJ2-1; 9 bases fit TRBD1. J lost 2 bases, V lost 4 bases, and 9 bases had no gene match. From germline, CDR1 is LGHDT and CDR2 YNNKEL (reference sequence). The CDR3 contains 17 residues. In DNA form, the CDR3 reads TGTGCCAGCAGCCCCAGGGACAGGGCGAGAGCCTACAATGAGCAGTTCTTC. Translating gives CASSPRDRARAYNEQFF.

This clonotype showed up just a few times. This sequence joins TRBV6-1 and TRBJ2-4; D is tentatively TRBD1 or TRBD2 (5 bases each). In germline, CDR1 is MNHNS, CDR2 SASEGT. V was pared by 8 bases and J by 1 base, with 12 bases between. The CDR3 is made up of 14 amino acids. The CDR3 DNA is TGTGCCAGCCGGGACGCGAGGGCCAAAAACATTCAGTACTTC. Amino acid sequence: CASRDARAKNIQYF.

The chain joins TRBV6-5 to TRBJ1-6; 7 bases fit TRBD1. CDR3 length equals 14 residues. V lost 5 bases and J lost 10; bases outside the gene matches: 8. Germline loops: CDR1 MNHEY, CDR2 SVGAGI. The DNA of the CDR3 is TGTGCCAGCAGTGGGGACAGTCCCGACTCACCCCTCCACTTT. Its protein is CASSGDSPDSPLHF.

The gene calls are TRBV27 and TRBJ2-4; D may be TRBD1 (6 bases). Germline CDR1 is MNHEY and CDR2 is SMNVEV (reference sequence). The length of the CDR3 is 14 residues. V lost 4 bases to trimming and J lost 9 bases, with 16 bases between them. CDR3 in DNA: TGTGCCAGCAGTTGGTCAGGGGAATACTCCATTCAGTACTTC. Translated: CASSWSGEYSIQYF.

A note on this clonotype: Possible read error: a much larger clone is one base away. The V and J genes are TRBV29-1 and TRBJ2-1, with D hard to call. From germline, CDR1 is SQVTM and CDR2 ANQGSEA. V dropped 4 bases and J dropped 13 bases, with 14 bases sitting between them. The CDR3 totals 11 residues. CDR3 bases: TGCAGCGTTGCTCAGCCAGAGACCCAGTTCTTC. This translates into CSVAQPETQFF.

This clonotype was seen a few times. This sequence joins TRBV24-1 and TRBJ1-2; D gene uncertain. Trimming removed 5 bases from V and 3 bases from J, with 9 bases in between. Germline V lookup: CDR1 KGHDR, CDR2 SFDVKD. The CDR3 spans 13 residues. The CDR3 DNA sequence: TGTGCCACCAGTGCTCCAGGAGACTATGGCTACACCTTC. This encodes CATSAPGDYGYTF.

V usage is TRBV6-2 or TRBV6-3 and J usage is TRBJ2-5; D is uncertain. This CDR3 has 11 residues. The V and J ends lost 6 bases and 5 bases respectively, with 7 bases between them. Germline V gene data show CDR1 as MNHEY and CDR2 as SVGEGT. This CDR3 is CASRSHETQYF. DNA of the CDR3: TGTGCCAGCAGATCTCATGAGACCCAGTACTTC.

The V gene is TRBV12-3 or TRBV12-4, the J gene TRBJ1-1; 7 bases line up with TRBD1. The CDR3 has 13 residues. V shed 6 bases and J 4 bases; nucleotides not matched to a gene: 5. The CDR3 bases are TGTGCCAGCAGGAGACAGGGAGGCACTGAAGCTTTCTTT. Amino acid sequence: CASRRQGGTEAFF.

This clonotype was counted between two and nine times. V gene TRBV7-9 combines with J gene TRBJ1-1; D possibly corresponds to TRBD1 (5 bases). Germline values: CDR1 SEHNR, CDR2 FQNEAQ (reference sequence). The CDR3 has 17 amino acids. Trimming shortened V by 2 bases and J by 3 bases, and 19 bases separated the two germline ends. Here the CDR3 reads CASSLFSFAQGDTEAFF. The CDR3 DNA is TGTGCCAGCAGCTTATTTAGTTTCGCGCAGGGCGACACTGAAGCTTTCTTT.

Only one count was recorded for this clonotype. The chain employs TRBV12-3 or TRBV12-4 and TRBJ1-1, with D unclear. CDR3 length: 12 residues. With 7 bases removed from V and 2 bases from J, the gap between germline ends came to 8 bases. DNA of the CDR3: TGTGCCAGCACCGTAATAAACACTGAAGCTTTCTTT. It codes for CASTVINTEAFF.

This clonotype was detected only a few times. This chain links TRBV4-3 with TRBJ1-6; D not certain. The CDR3 is made up of 18 amino acids. V was shortened by 1 base and J by 4 bases, with 17 bases between the two germline ends. CDR1 and CDR2 (germline): LGHNA, YSLEER. The CDR3 DNA follows: TGCGCCAGCAGCCAAGTAGCGCCCGGCCCGGGGTATAATTCACCCCTCCACTTT. Protein: CASSQVAPGPGYNSPLHF.

The CDR3 reads CSATDRGRYGYTF. The CDR3 DNA is TGCAGCGCAACTGACAGGGGGAGATATGGCTACACCTTC. V usage is TRBV20-1 and J usage is TRBJ1-2, with 9 positions matching TRBD1. Looked up from germline, CDR1 is DFQATT and CDR2 is SNEGSKA (reference sequence). The CDR3 contains 13 residues.

This clonotype has only a few counts. The chain's CDR3 is CASTLSDIGNYGYTF. The CDR3, as DNA: TGTGCCAGCACGTTATCGGATATCGGGAACTATGGCTACACCTTC. J is TRBJ1-2 and V is TRBV6-5, with D uncertain. This CDR3 has 15 residues. V shed 7 bases and J shed 2 bases, with 17 bases lying between them. Looked up from germline, CDR1 is MNHEY and CDR2 is SVGAGI.

This clonotype was seen a handful of times. The gene calls are TRBV20-1 and TRBJ1-2, with 7 bases identical to TRBD1. Trimming cost V 2 bases and J 6 bases; bases outside gene matches: 9. The CDR3 is 14 residues long. From germline, CDR1 is DFQATT and CDR2 SNEGSKA (reference sequence). CDR3 sequence: CSARQDRPVDGYTF. CDR3 bases: TGCAGTGCTAGACAGGACAGGCCTGTGGATGGCTACACCTTC.

The J gene is TRBJ2-5, the V gene TRBV5-1; no clear D. Germline V gene data show CDR1 as SGHRS and CDR2 as YFSETQ. This CDR3 has 16 amino acids. The V end was cut by 0 bases, the J end by 0 bases, with 12 bases between. CDR3 protein: CASSLEGLMYQETQYF. CDR3 in DNA: TGCGCCAGCAGCTTGGAAGGGTTGATGTACCAAGAGACCCAGTACTTC.

The chain joins TRBV12-3 or TRBV12-4 to TRBJ1-6, with a weak D call TRBD1 (6 bases). This CDR3 has 14 residues. V was shortened by 4 bases and J by 9 bases, with 13 bases between the two germline ends. CDR3 sequence (DNA): TGTGCCAGCAGTTCCGTCCTGGGGGCTTCACCCCTCCACTTT. Residues: CASSSVLGASPLHF.

The chain is built from TRBV27 and TRBJ2-1; TRBD2 aligns across 12 bases. CDR3 size: 16 residues. The germline V gene encodes CDR1 MNHEY and CDR2 SMNVEV (reference sequence). V shed 2 bases and J 12 bases; nucleotides not matched to a gene: 11. This CDR3 reads CASSLPLAGGVSRQFF. The CDR3 nucleotides are TGTGCCAGCAGTTTACCCCTAGCGGGGGGGGTATCTCGGCAGTTCTTC.

Concerning this clonotype itself: The junction differs from germline at one of its ends, possibly a read error. The chain carries TRBV14 and TRBJ1-1; D perhaps matches TRBD1 (5 bases). This CDR3 region has 13 residues. Germline V gene lookup returns CDR1 SGHDN and CDR2 FVKESK. In DNA form, the CDR3 reads TGTGCCAGTAGCCATGGACACGTCCCTGAAGCTTTCTTT. Protein sequence: CASSHGHVPEAFF.

This chain links TRBV6-5 with TRBJ1-4, with TRBD1 identical over 7 bases. CDR3 length equals 14 residues. Trimming took 5 bases from V and 10 from J; bases not matched to a gene: 10. Germline V CDR1 and CDR2: MNHEY, SVGAGI. The CDR3 DNA reads TGTGCCAGCAGTGGGCAGGGGGATTCGGGAAAACTGTTTTTT. It is translated as CASSGQGDSGKLFF.

This CDR3 reads CSAREVQGSEKLFF. The CDR3 nucleotides are TGCAGTGCTAGAGAAGTACAGGGATCGGAAAAACTGTTTTTT. V gene TRBV20-1 combines with J gene TRBJ1-4; D possibly corresponds to TRBD1 (6 bases). Germline V gene data show CDR1 as DFQATT and CDR2 as SNEGSKA (reference sequence). The CDR3 runs 14 residues. V dropped 0 bases and J dropped 8 bases, with 13 bases sitting between them.

The chain joins TRBV6-5 to TRBJ2-3; 7 nucleotides align to TRBD1. CDR3 length equals 15 residues. CDR1 is MNHEY and CDR2 is SVGAGI in the germline V gene. V shed 6 bases, J shed 6 bases, and the junction held 12 bases outside the gene matches. The CDR3 bases are TGTGCCAGCAGGGGGAGCCGGGACAGAGCCGATACGCAGTATTTT. Residues: CASRGSRDRADTQYF.

This clonotype was seen a handful of times. The rearrangement links TRBV2 to TRBJ2-3, with unresolved D. There are 13 residues in the CDR3. CDR1 and CDR2 from the germline V gene are SNHLY and FYNNEI. V lost 1 base and J 3 bases, leaving 5 bases between the germline ends. As DNA, the CDR3 is TGTGCCAGCAGTGAAGAGTTTACAGATACGCAGTATTTT. Protein sequence: CASSEEFTDTQYF. Full variable domain (outside the CDR3, taken from reference TRBV2 and TRBJ2-3): EPEVTQTPSHQVTQMGQEVILRCVPISNHLYFYWYRQILGQKVEFLVSFYNNEISEKSEIFDDQFSVERPDGSNFTLKIRSTKLEDSAMYFCASSEEFTDTQYFGPGTRLTVL.

V usage is TRBV20-1 and J usage is TRBJ2-5; either TRBD1 or TRBD2 may fit D (6 bases each). Germline CDR1 is DFQATT and CDR2 is SNEGSKA (reference sequence). This CDR3 region has 12 residues. Trimming removed 4 bases from V and 5 bases from J, with 11 bases in between. CDR3: CSAKKGGETQYF. The CDR3 DNA is TGCAGTGCTAAGAAGGGGGGCGAGACCCAGTACTTC.

The chain uses TRBV29-1 and TRBJ2-3, with a weak D call TRBD2 (5 bases). Germline V gene sequence: CDR1 SQVTM, CDR2 ANQGSEA. There are 16 residues in the CDR3. V dropped 0 bases and J dropped 1 base, with 14 bases sitting between them. The CDR3 DNA is TGCAGCGTTGAAGATCGGCGGCGGGTTCGCACAGATACGCAGTATTTT. It encodes CSVEDRRRVRTDTQYF.